What follows are 27 T cell receptor beta chains derived from one specimen sequenced in a study of T cell responses to AZD1222 COVID-19 vaccine. The method was immunoSEQ multiplex PCR; TCRdb's version includes in-frame clones alone and lacks a portion of them. In the table there are over 150,000 clones, over 80% of which are singletons. The sample in question was peripheral blood, obtained on day 0 of AZD1222 vaccination. The receptors originated from an adult in good health.

This chain connects TRBV4-1 to TRBJ2-7, with TRBD2 matching over 7 bases. V lost 6 bases and J lost 2; bases outside the gene matches: 10. Germline CDR1 reads MGHRA; CDR2 reads YSYEKL. This CDR3 is 15 amino acids long. Written as DNA, the CDR3 is TGCGCCAGCAGTACACTAGCGTTGAGACCCTACGAGCAGTACTTC. Translated: CASSTLALRPYEQYF.

V and J are TRBV27 and TRBJ2-7; tentatively, D is TRBD2 (6 bases). V lost 6 bases, J lost 4 bases, and 19 bases lay in between. Germline values: CDR1 MNHEY, CDR2 SMNVEV (reference sequence). CDR3 length: 15 residues. CDR3 region: CASSFRSEGRYEQYV. DNA of the CDR3: TGTGCCAGCAGCTTTCGCTCGGAGGGGCGTTACGAGCAGTACGTC.

The chain joins TRBV7-2 to TRBJ2-7; D might be TRBD2 (6 bases). Germline CDR1 and CDR2: SGHTA and FQGNSA. The CDR3 is 15 amino acids. The V end was cut by 5 bases, the J end by 6 bases, with 20 bases between. Here the CDR3 reads CASSLSRLVSGEQYF. In DNA form, the CDR3 reads TGTGCCAGCAGCCTATCTCGACTAGTATCAGGCGAGCAGTACTTC.

The rearrangement links TRBV19 to TRBJ1-3; 8 positions agree with TRBD1. Germline CDR1 and CDR2: LNHDA and SQIVND (reference sequence). The CDR3 covers 16 residues. The V gene end was trimmed by 6 bases and the J gene end by 2 bases; junction bases not matched to a gene: 9. The CDR3 nucleotides are TGTGCCAGTAGCCCCCAGGGGGCGATGGCTGGAAACACCATATATTTT. It is translated as CASSPQGAMAGNTIYF.

This clone was detected once. The V and J genes are TRBV7-2 and TRBJ1-2; D uncertain. The CDR3 has 15 amino acids. V was trimmed by 5 bases and J by 1 base, leaving 14 bases between them. CDR1 and CDR2 (germline): SGHTA, FQGNSA. CDR3 coding DNA: TGTGCCAGCAGCCCAAACTGGCGCCTTAACTATGGCTACACCTTC. It encodes CASSPNWRLNYGYTF.

The genes are TRBV28 and TRBJ1-5; 9 bases are a match to TRBD1. In germline, CDR1 is MDHEN, CDR2 SYDVKM. The length of the CDR3 is 15 residues. The J segment lost 3 bases and the V segment lost 5 bases, leaving 5 bases of the junction unmatched. The CDR3 here is CASSVGQGNNQPQHF. The DNA of the CDR3 is TGTGCCAGCAGTGTTGGACAGGGGAACAATCAGCCCCAGCATTTT.

The count of this clone is one. This chain links TRBV4-1 with TRBJ1-6; no clear D gene. V was clipped by 0 bases and J by 0 bases, with 12 bases between them. The CDR3 covers 18 residues. CDR1 is MGHRA, CDR2 YSYEKL, per germline. CDR3 in DNA: TGCGCCAGCAGCCAAGACTCCCGTTTGGGCTCCTATAATTCACCCCTCCACTTT. Protein: CASSQDSRLGSYNSPLHF.

The chain combines TRBV5-5 with TRBJ1-1; weak D call: TRBD1 (5 bases). This CDR3 spans 12 amino acids. Trimming left V 4 bases short and J 7 bases short, with 11 bases between. Germline V gene lookup returns CDR1 SGHKS and CDR2 YYEKEE (reference sequence). The CDR3: CASSHDSLEAFF. CDR3 coding DNA: TGTGCCAGCAGCCATGACAGCCTTGAAGCTTTCTTT.

The chain carries TRBV18 and TRBJ1-5; D may be TRBD1 (5 bases). In germline, CDR1 is KGHSH, CDR2 LQKENI. The CDR3 length is 16 residues. Trimming stripped 6 bases from V and 6 bases from J, with 21 bases between. The CDR3 sequence: CASSPRRADQGQPQHF. In nucleotides, the CDR3 is TGTGCCAGCTCCCCAAGACGGGCCGATCAGGGTCAGCCCCAGCATTTT.

This clone appeared a few times. V is TRBV5-1 and J is TRBJ2-1; D uncertain. Trimming left V 3 bases short and J 9 bases short, with 25 bases between. CDR1 and CDR2 from the germline V gene are SGHRS and YFSETQ. The CDR3 loop spans 17 amino acids. The CDR3 DNA reads as TGCGCCAGCAGCTCTGGCCACGGCTTTTCGGAGATAGCTGAGCAGTTCTTC. Translating it yields CASSSGHGFSEIAEQFF.

The V and J genes are TRBV4-1 and TRBJ1-1, with D unclear. Per the germline V gene, CDR1 is MGHRA and CDR2 is YSYEKL. The CDR3 is 13 amino acids. V gave up 4 bases and J gave up 1 base, with 7 bases separating them. CDR3 region: CASSPQSNTEAFF. As DNA, the CDR3 is TGCGCCAGCAGCCCTCAGTCGAACACTGAAGCTTTCTTT.

The V gene is TRBV10-3, the J gene TRBJ2-7, with D possibly being TRBD1 (5 bases). The V end was cut by 11 bases, the J end by 5 bases, with 16 bases between. CDR1 is ENHRY and CDR2 is SYGVKD in the germline V gene. This CDR3 is 12 amino acids long. DNA of the CDR3: TGTGCCTCCCAGACAGATCTGAACGAGCAGTACTTC. It translates to CASQTDLNEQYF.

The chain recombines TRBV6-5 with TRBJ1-2; 7 bases fit TRBD1. Trimming at V came to 6 bases and at J to 12 bases, leaving 13 bases not matched to a gene. In germline, CDR1 is MNHEY, CDR2 SVGAGI. This CDR3 region has 13 residues. CDR3 DNA sequence: TGTGCCAGCAGGACGGGACAGAACTATGGTGACACCTTC. It translates to CASRTGQNYGDTF.

This clone was found a few times. The chain uses TRBV29-1 and TRBJ2-5; either TRBD1 or TRBD2 may supply D (5 bases each). In germline, CDR1 is SQVTM, CDR2 ANQGSEA. V shed 7 bases and J shed 5 bases, with 14 bases lying between them. The length of the CDR3 is 12 residues. CDR3 sequence: CSAREMGETQYF. As DNA, the CDR3 is TGCAGCGCCAGGGAGATGGGGGAGACCCAGTACTTC.

This clone occurred a few times. The genes are TRBV6-5 and TRBJ1-5, with D possibly being TRBD1 (6 bases). In germline, CDR1 is MNHEY, CDR2 SVGAGI. The CDR3 runs 14 residues. Trimming removed 2 bases at V and 1 base at J, with 6 bases between. The CDR3 loop reads CASSYGQSNQPQHF. The CDR3, as DNA: TGTGCCAGCAGTTACGGACAGAGCAATCAGCCCCAGCATTTT.

The V and J genes are TRBV2 and TRBJ2-2; 8 bases agree with TRBD2. CDR1 and CDR2 (germline): SNHLY, FYNNEI. Trimming removed 6 bases from V and 7 bases from J; junction bases left unmatched: 4. The CDR3 is made up of 13 amino acids. CDR3 nucleotide sequence: TGTGCCAGCAGGGGACTAGAGGGCGGGGAGCTGTTTTTT. It yields the protein CASRGLEGGELFF.

About this clone itself: This CDR3 is missing its conserved last phenylalanine or tryptophan, likely due to a read error. The DNA is left out, because the CDR3 cannot be placed on it with certainty; the CDR3 is given as TCRdb lists it. V is TRBV19 and J is TRBJ1-1; the listed D gene, TRBD1, was not tested against the DNA. The CDR3 is made up of 13 amino acids, end residues included. CDR1 is LNHDA, CDR2 SQIVND, per germline (reference sequence). CDR3 loop: CASGQGKVPQKSY.

The chain links TRBV7-2 to TRBJ1-2, with a tentative D call TRBD1 (6 bases). The V gene lost 1 base and the J gene lost 2 bases, with 11 bases spanning the gap. Germline-derived CDR1 and CDR2 are SGHTA and FQGNSA. The CDR3 consists of 15 residues. The CDR3 DNA follows: TGTGCCAGCAGCTTAGTAGGGGGGCGGAACTATGGCTACACCTTC. Protein sequence: CASSLVGGRNYGYTF.

The chain employs TRBV27 and TRBJ2-1; TRBD2 agrees at 12 bases. The CDR3 covers 18 residues. CDR1 and CDR2 (germline): MNHEY, SMNVEV (reference sequence). V lost 0 bases and J lost 7; bases outside the gene matches: 10. CDR3 sequence reads: CASSLSPILAGGGNEQFF. In nucleotides, the CDR3 is TGTGCCAGCAGTTTATCCCCAATACTAGCGGGAGGAGGTAATGAGCAGTTCTTC.

The CDR3 is CASSTSWGTGELFF. CDR3 in DNA: TGTGCCAGTAGTACATCGTGGGGGACCGGGGAGCTGTTTTTT. The genes are TRBV19 and TRBJ2-2; possibly TRBD1 or TRBD2 for D (5 bases each). V shed 4 bases and J shed 5 bases, with 11 bases lying between them. Germline lookup yields CDR1 LNHDA and CDR2 SQIVND (reference sequence). There are 14 residues in the CDR3.

The chain is built from TRBV7-2 and TRBJ2-2; TRBD1 might be the D (6 bases). This CDR3 contains 14 residues. CDR1 is SGHTA and CDR2 is FQGNSA in the germline V gene. With 6 bases removed from V and 8 bases from J, the gap between germline ends came to 16 bases. The CDR3 DNA follows: TGTGCCAGCAGTTTTACAGGGAAACGAGGGGAGCTGTTTTTT. Its protein product is CASSFTGKRGELFF.

The table lists this clone with a count of one. The chain uses TRBV4-1 and TRBJ1-2; 8 bases agree with TRBD1. Losses at the gene ends were 5 bases for V and 5 bases for J; bases not matched to a gene: 19. The CDR3 has 18 residues. The germline CDR1 and CDR2 sequences are MGHRA and YSYEKL. CDR3 region: CASSYRGQGALDRYGYTF. For the CDR3, the DNA is TGCGCCAGCAGCTATCGAGGGCAGGGGGCGTTAGATCGGTATGGCTACACCTTC.

The rearrangement joins TRBV30 to TRBJ1-2, with no clear D. The germline CDR1 and CDR2 sequences are GTSNPN and SVGIG (reference sequence). V was pared by 2 bases and J by 4 bases, with 5 bases between. The CDR3 is 11 amino acids. CDR3 in amino acids: CAWSFSYGYTF. CDR3 bases: TGTGCCTGGAGTTTTAGCTATGGCTACACCTTC.

The V gene is TRBV5-4, the J gene TRBJ2-7, with D possibly TRBD2 on 5 matching bases. V was pared by 7 bases and J by 4 bases, with 18 bases between. This CDR3 contains 14 residues. The V gene's germline CDR1 is SGHNT and CDR2 YYREEE (reference sequence). The DNA of the CDR3 is TGTGCCAGCTCCCATTCGGATCGGGGATACGAGCAGTACTTC. Residues: CASSHSDRGYEQYF.

This clone was seen once. The chain couples TRBV30 to TRBJ2-7, with 10 positions matching TRBD1. Germline CDR1 is GTSNPN and CDR2 is SVGIG (reference sequence). The ends lost 2 bases at V and 3 bases at J; junction bases unmatched: 4. There are 14 residues in the CDR3. For the CDR3, the DNA is TGTGCCTGGAGTTGGACAGGGGGACTCTACGAGCAGTACTTC. Translating gives CAWSWTGGLYEQYF.

The V and J genes are TRBV4-3 and TRBJ1-1; D call uncertain. The CDR3 has 13 amino acids. The germline V and J ends were trimmed by 3 bases and 3 bases, with 8 bases remaining between them. Germline CDR1 and CDR2: LGHNA and YSLEER. CDR3: CASSQAGYTEAFF. In DNA, the CDR3 is TGCGCCAGCAGCCAGGCGGGGTACACTGAAGCTTTCTTT.

The gene calls are TRBV18 and TRBJ2-7; no clear D gene. V was trimmed by 3 bases and J by 5 bases, leaving 8 bases between them. This CDR3 contains 12 residues. The germline V gene encodes CDR1 KGHSH and CDR2 LQKENI. The CDR3 DNA sequence: TGTGCCAGCTCACCCTCTTCTGACGAGCAGTACGTC. Amino acids: CASSPSSDEQYV.